This T cell receptor beta chain originates from a study of T-cell reconstitution after alpha-beta-depleted transplantation in children. General observations from the study: Several hundred rapidly expanded clones from non-depleted graft cells reportedly supplied alpha-beta T cells about two months post-transplant. Once a year had passed after transplant, T-cell counts and diversity came mostly from newly produced T cells. Some patients' high day-60 TCRbeta diversity was attributed to recipient cells surviving conditioning.

The TCRbeta library incorporated unique molecular identifiers. MiXCR was run by TCRdb on the PCR reads, yielding one entry per CDR3 protein. The sample lists fewer than 550,000 distinct CDR3 sequences, over 9.5% occurring once. This clonotype was picked up a small number of times. Its matching antigen is unknown. The V end was cut by 2 bases, the J end by 3 bases, with 11 bases between. The CDR3 runs to 13 residues. Germline V CDR1 and CDR2: GTSNPN, SVGIG (reference sequence). The clonotype originates from a child aged 2 to 9 with inherited bone marrow failure, due to receive a stem cell transplant. The chain has TRBV30 and TRBJ2-7, with D unresolved. Sample: PBMCs, taken before TCRalphabeta/CD19-depleted stem cell transplant. The CDR3 protein is CAWSPVWGYEQYF. In nucleotides, the CDR3 is TGTGCCTGGAGTCCGGTGTGGGGCTACGAGCAGTACTTC.